A selection of T cell receptor beta chains follows, all from one sample in a study of blood T cells in healthy people across ages. TCRdb reprocessed the 5' RACE reads with MiXCR, giving one entry per CDR3 protein. This sample yields around 1,900,000 distinct CDR3 sequences, of which roughly two fifths are seen a single time; roughly 23% belongs to the top ten. What was sequenced was blood. The receptors derive from a human donor in good health. CDR3s include the opening cysteine and the closing phenylalanine or tryptophan. The order of the fields is J gene, V gene, clone size, D gene, CDR3 protein, CDR3 DNA. The D gene is left open where the match is weak. The size of a clone is reported for some rows only, either as once, few or many, or as a class for expanded clones.

TRBJ1-1 | TRBV4-3 | few | NA | CASSQVRGRTEAFF | TGCGCCAGCAGCCAAGTGAGGGGACGCACTGAAGCTTTCTTT
TRBJ2-3 | TRBV7-2 | few | TRBD2 | CASSQGRRGAGDTQYF | TGTGCCAGCAGCCAAGGTCGGCGGGGGGCGGGAGATACGCAGTATTTT
TRBJ2-5 | TRBV11-2 | few | NA | CASSLQYQETQYF | TGTGCCAGCAGCTTACAGTACCAAGAGACCCAGTACTTC
TRBJ1-1 | TRBV7-9 | NA | NA | CASSLALGRDGTEAFF | TGTGCCAGCAGCTTAGCACTCGGCAGGGACGGGACTGAAGCTTTCTTT
TRBJ2-5 | TRBV24-1 | NA | NA | CAASDVEARQGGQETQYF | TGTGCCGCCAGTGATGTAGAAGCGAGACAGGGAGGCCAAGAGACCCAGTACTTC
TRBJ2-7 | TRBV7-6 | few | TRBD1 | CASSPLSTGGDYEQYF | TGTGCCAGCAGCCCTTTGTCAACAGGGGGAGACTACGAGCAGTACTTC
TRBJ1-1 | TRBV24-1 | NA | NA | CATSRRGNTEAFF | TGTGCCACGTCACGACGCGGGAACACTGAAGCTTTCTTT
TRBJ2-7 | TRBV20-1 | NA | TRBD2 | CGAIIRASGGGQYF | TGCGGTGCTATTATTAGGGCTAGCGGTGGCGGGCAGTACTTC
TRBJ2-1 | TRBV3-1 | NA | NA | CASAGQNYNEQFF | TGTGCCAGTGCGGGACAGAATTACAATGAGCAGTTCTTC
TRBJ1-2 | TRBV5-6 | few | NA | CASSFGRRDGYTF | TGTGCCAGCAGCTTTGGTAGGAGGGATGGCTACACCTTC
TRBJ2-1 | TRBV6-1 | NA | NA | CASSDSGLPRGGDEQFF | TGTGCCAGCAGTGATTCGGGACTACCAAGGGGGGGCGATGAGCAGTTCTTC
TRBJ2-3 | TRBV5-1 | NA | NA | CASSLGLVGGPDTQYF | TGCGCCAGCAGCTTGGGACTAGTTGGAGGGCCAGATACGCAGTATTTT
TRBJ2-3 | TRBV10-3 | NA | TRBD1 | CATGQGAVTDTQYF | TGTGCCACTGGACAGGGGGCGGTGACAGATACGCAGTATTTT
TRBJ2-5 | TRBV20-1 | NA | TRBD1 | CSAPKDRGRVGTQYF | TGCAGTGCCCCTAAGGACAGGGGGCGTGTTGGGACCCAGTACTTC
TRBJ1-1 | TRBV29-1 | few | TRBD1 | CSVSGQSYTEAFF | TGCAGCGTCTCGGGACAGTCTTACACTGAAGCTTTCTTT
TRBJ1-2 | TRBV27 | NA | NA | CASSRAGGASYGYTF | TGTGCCAGCAGCCGTGCGGGGGGCGCTTCCTATGGCTACACCTTC
TRBJ2-3 | TRBV20-1 | NA | NA | CSASRGAEGTDTQYF | TGCAGTGCTAGCAGGGGGGCAGAGGGCACAGATACGCAGTATTTT
TRBJ2-6 | TRBV29-1 | NA | NA | CSVDNSGANVLTF | TGCAGCGTGGATAACTCTGGGGCCAACGTCCTGACTTTC
TRBJ2-6 | TRBV4-2 | once | NA | CASSQVEVWGVSGANVPTF | TGTGCCAGCAGCCAAGTGGAGGTTTGGGGCGTCTCTGGGGCCAACGTCCCGACTTTC
TRBJ2-7 | TRBV20-1 | many | NA | CSGSGSSYEQYF | TGCAGTGGTAGCGGTAGCTCCTACGAGCAGTACTTC
TRBJ2-7 | TRBV15 | NA | TRBD1 | CATSRDGTGGNEQYF | TGTGCCACCAGCAGAGACGGGACAGGGGGCAACGAGCAGTACTTC
TRBJ1-2 | TRBV7-2 | NA | TRBD1 | CASSVGQREGYTF | TGTGCCAGCAGCGTGGGACAGAGGGAAGGCTACACCTTC
TRBJ1-4 | TRBV20-1 | NA | TRBD1 | CSASPRGTGTELFF | TGCAGTGCTAGTCCTAGGGGGACAGGGACAGAACTGTTTTTT
TRBJ2-5 | TRBV29-1 | few | TRBD2 | CSVDKGREETQYF | TGCAGCGTTGATAAGGGGAGGGAAGAGACCCAGTACTTC
TRBJ2-1 | TRBV7-8 | NA | NA | CASSLGDGLGYNEQFF | TGTGCCAGCAGCTTAGGGGACGGTTTGGGTTACAATGAGCAGTTCTTC
TRBJ2-6 | TRBV7-9 | NA | NA | CASSLGTDGGANVLTF | TGTGCCAGCAGCTTAGGGACAGATGGAGGGGCCAACGTCCTGACTTTC
TRBJ2-1 | TRBV9 | few | TRBD2 | CASSVSSGDYNEQFF | TGTGCCAGCAGCGTATCTAGCGGGGATTACAATGAGCAGTTCTTC
TRBJ2-5 | TRBV5-5 | NA | NA | CASSLEAQNLIQYF | TGTGCCAGCAGCTTGGAAGCCCAAAACCTTATTCAGTACTTC
TRBJ2-1 | TRBV5-6 | few | NA | CASSLRGFPYEQFF | TGTGCCAGCAGCTTGAGGGGGTTCCCCTACGAGCAGTTCTTC
TRBJ1-1 | TRBV5-5 | NA | NA | CASSPYQGHTEAFF | TGTGCCAGCAGCCCATACCAGGGGCACACTGAAGCTTTCTTT
TRBJ1-2 | TRBV11-2 | NA | NA | CASSLSPGLGGYTF | TGTGCCAGCAGCTTATCCCCAGGGTTAGGAGGCTACACCTTC
TRBJ1-2 | TRBV29-1 | NA | NA | CSVDGGEGPGGYTF | TGCAGCGTTGACGGCGGTGAGGGACCGGGTGGCTACACCTTC
TRBJ1-2 | TRBV6-5 | few | NA | CASSYQHLNYGYTF | TGTGCCAGCAGTTACCAGCACCTTAACTATGGCTACACCTTC
TRBJ2-5 | TRBV12-5 | NA | NA | CASGFRGIGTQYF | TGTGCTAGTGGTTTCAGGGGAATCGGGACCCAGTACTTC
TRBJ2-1 | TRBV7-2 | few | TRBD2 | CASSLSPSGGAYNEQFF | TGTGCCAGCAGCTTATCTCCTAGCGGGGGGGCCTACAATGAGCAGTTCTTC
TRBJ2-3 | TRBV2 | NA | NA | CASSLLGTANTQYF | TGTGCCAGCAGTTTGTTGGGTACGGCGAATACGCAGTATTTT
TRBJ1-1 | TRBV10-2 | NA | NA | CASSEPKGGRVTEAFF | TGCGCCAGCAGTGAGCCCAAGGGGGGGAGGGTCACTGAAGCTTTCTTT
TRBJ1-2 | TRBV28 | NA | TRBD1 | CASSLKGAALSDGYTF | TGTGCCAGCAGTTTAAAGGGGGCGGCACTCTCAGATGGCTACACCTTC
TRBJ2-3 | TRBV7-9 | many | TRBD2 | CASSLSRGGTDTQYF | TGTGCCAGCAGCTTATCACGGGGGGGAACAGATACGCAGTATTTT
TRBJ2-3 | TRBV28 | few | TRBD1 | CASTTDRDHTDTQYF | TGTGCCAGCACTACCGACAGGGACCACACAGATACGCAGTATTTT
TRBJ1-2 | TRBV7-2 | NA | NA | CASSSLNSGYTF | TGTGCCAGCAGCTCGCTAAACAGTGGCTACACCTTC
TRBJ2-1 | TRBV12-5 | few | TRBD1 | CASGTGTVLFF | TGTGCTAGTGGTACCGGGACAGTATTGTTCTTC
TRBJ2-7 | TRBV7-9 | NA | TRBD2 | CASSLASGVYEQYF | TGTGCCAGCAGCTTGGCTAGCGGGGTCTACGAGCAGTACTTC
TRBJ2-5 | TRBV29-1 | many | NA | CSVRGEIMGETQYF | TGCAGCGTTAGAGGGGAGATCATGGGAGAGACCCAGTACTTC
TRBJ2-3 | TRBV12-3/TRBV12-4 | NA | TRBD2 | CASSHGGKTDTQYF | TGTGCCAGCAGCCACGGGGGGAAAACAGATACGCAGTATTTT
TRBJ2-7 | TRBV27 | few | NA | CASSLMGPDYEQYF | TGTGCCAGCAGTTTAATGGGGCCAGACTACGAGCAGTACTTC
TRBJ2-5 | TRBV7-9 | NA | NA | CASSFIGTDPHTQYF | TGTGCCAGCAGCTTCATCGGGACCGACCCGCATACCCAGTACTTC
TRBJ2-3 | TRBV29-1 | few | TRBD2 | CSSRGGHPGTGTDTQYF | TGCAGCTCTCGGGGGGGACACCCAGGCACCGGCACAGATACGCAGTATTTT
TRBJ2-5 | TRBV7-2 | NA | NA | CASSLTRGAQETQYF | TGTGCCAGCAGCTTGACACGGGGGGCTCAAGAGACCCAGTACTTC
TRBJ1-1 | TRBV20-1 | few | NA | CSAPPPRADTEAFF | TGCAGTGCCCCTCCCCCCCGTGCGGACACTGAAGCTTTCTTT
TRBJ1-1 | TRBV29-1 | NA | NA | CSTRTGNTEAFF | TGCAGCACTCGTACAGGGAACACTGAAGCTTTCTTT
TRBJ2-7 | TRBV7-9 | few | TRBD2 | CASSLDGEGYEQYF | TGTGCCAGCAGCTTAGACGGGGAGGGCTACGAGCAGTACTTC
TRBJ1-1 | TRBV12-3/TRBV12-4 | NA | NA | CTSSTPSTEAFF | TGTACCAGCAGCACCCCGTCCACTGAAGCTTTCTTT